The TCR beta chain described here comes from a study of T cells after yellow fever vaccination. TCRdb itself ran the 5' RACE reads through MiXCR, one entry per CDR3 protein. The sample consists of around 600,000 distinct CDR3 sequences, about 12% of them appearing once. This clonotype has more than one count but fewer than ten. A read error may produce the germline difference seen at one junction end. The germline CDR1 and CDR2 sequences are DFQATT and SNEGSKA (reference sequence). This CDR3 has 13 amino acids. The TCR was taken from a man aged 30 to 45 who received the YFV17D yellow fever vaccine. The V and J genes are TRBV20-1 and TRBJ2-1; TRBD2 agrees at 13 bases. The sequencing used PBMCs, collected on the day of the yellow fever booster vaccination. CDR3 loop: CRVGLAGNNEQFF. CDR3 DNA sequence: TGTCGCGTGGGACTAGCGGGAAACAATGAGCAGTTCTTC.